This T cell receptor beta chain was recorded in a study of T cell repertoires in cytomegalovirus infection. MiXCR, applied by TCRdb to the reads, yields one record per CDR3 protein. The repertoire holds under 800,000 distinct CDR3 sequences, with roughly 26% as singletons. This CDR3 is 17 amino acids long. The germline V gene encodes CDR1 MDHEN and CDR2 SYDVKM. After removal of 4 bases from V and 0 bases from J, the junction contained 9 bases not matched to a gene. Broader study findings: Clonotypes of TCR beta that were HLA-C-restricted and CMV-specific dominated the ex vivo response.

The sample holds a few counts of this clonotype. Its target is not known. Sequences were obtained from CD8+ T cells from PBMCs. The chain couples TRBV28 to TRBJ2-5; TRBD1 matches 9 bases. The sequence was obtained from a human donor in good health (CMV status not recorded). Some clones in this sample may be carry-over from other donors' samples. Written as DNA, the CDR3 is TGTGCCAGCAGTTCCCCTTCCCGGGACAGGGACCAAGAGACCCAGTACTTC. Amino acids: CASSSPSRDRDQETQYF.